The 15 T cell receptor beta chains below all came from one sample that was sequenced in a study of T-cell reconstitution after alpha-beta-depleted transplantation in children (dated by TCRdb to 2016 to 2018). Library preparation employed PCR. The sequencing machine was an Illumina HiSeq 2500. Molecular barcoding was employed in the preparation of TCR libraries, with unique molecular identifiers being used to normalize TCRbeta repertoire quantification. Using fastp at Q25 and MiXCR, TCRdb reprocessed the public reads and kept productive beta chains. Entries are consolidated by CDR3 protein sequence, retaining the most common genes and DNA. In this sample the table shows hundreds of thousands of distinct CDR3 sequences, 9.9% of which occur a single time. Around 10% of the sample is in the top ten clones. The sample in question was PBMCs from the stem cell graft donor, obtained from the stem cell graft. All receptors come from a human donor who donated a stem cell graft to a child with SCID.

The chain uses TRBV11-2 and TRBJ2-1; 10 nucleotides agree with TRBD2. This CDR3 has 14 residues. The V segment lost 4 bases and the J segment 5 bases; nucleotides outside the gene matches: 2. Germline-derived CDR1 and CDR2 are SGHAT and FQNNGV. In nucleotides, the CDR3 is TGTGCCAGCAGCTGGACTAGCGGAGACAATGAGCAGTTCTTC. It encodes CASSWTSGDNEQFF.

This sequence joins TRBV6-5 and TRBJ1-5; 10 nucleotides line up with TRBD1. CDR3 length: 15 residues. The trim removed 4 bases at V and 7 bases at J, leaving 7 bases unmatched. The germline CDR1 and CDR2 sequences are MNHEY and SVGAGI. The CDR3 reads CASSLTGGMGQPQHF. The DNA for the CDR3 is TGTGCCAGCAGTTTGACAGGGGGCATGGGGCAGCCCCAGCATTTT.

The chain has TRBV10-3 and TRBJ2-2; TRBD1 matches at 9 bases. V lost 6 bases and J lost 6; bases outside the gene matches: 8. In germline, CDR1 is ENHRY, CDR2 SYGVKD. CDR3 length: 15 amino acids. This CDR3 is CAIRRTGERAGELFF. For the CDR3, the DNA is TGTGCCATCAGGCGGACAGGGGAGAGGGCCGGGGAGCTGTTTTTT.

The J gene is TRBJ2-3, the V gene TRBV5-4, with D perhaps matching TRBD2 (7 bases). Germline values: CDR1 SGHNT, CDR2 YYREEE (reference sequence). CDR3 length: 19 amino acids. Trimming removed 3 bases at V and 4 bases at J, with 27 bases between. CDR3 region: CASSSVGTRGAGVSDTQYF. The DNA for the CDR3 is TGTGCCAGCAGCTCCGTCGGCACACGGGGGGCCGGTGTCTCAGATACGCAGTATTTT.

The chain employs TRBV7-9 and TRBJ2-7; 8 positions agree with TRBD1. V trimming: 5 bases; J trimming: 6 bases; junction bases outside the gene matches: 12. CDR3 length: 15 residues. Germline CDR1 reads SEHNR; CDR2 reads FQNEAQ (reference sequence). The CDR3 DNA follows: TGTGCCAGCAGCCCGGGGGACAGGCCCTCGGGCGAGCAGTACTTC. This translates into CASSPGDRPSGEQYF.

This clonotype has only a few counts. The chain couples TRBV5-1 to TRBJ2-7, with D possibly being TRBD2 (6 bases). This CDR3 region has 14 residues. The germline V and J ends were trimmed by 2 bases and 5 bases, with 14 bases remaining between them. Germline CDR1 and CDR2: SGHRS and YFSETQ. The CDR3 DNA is TGCGCCAGCAGCTTCACTCTAGCGAAACACGAGCAGTACTTC. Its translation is CASSFTLAKHEQYF. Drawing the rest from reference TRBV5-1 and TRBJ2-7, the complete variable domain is KAGVTQTPRYLIKTRGQQVTLSCSPISGHRSVSWYQQTPGQGLQFLFEYFSETQRNKGNFPGRFSGRQFSNSRSEMNVSTLELGDSALYLCASSFTLAKHEQYFGPGTRLTVT.

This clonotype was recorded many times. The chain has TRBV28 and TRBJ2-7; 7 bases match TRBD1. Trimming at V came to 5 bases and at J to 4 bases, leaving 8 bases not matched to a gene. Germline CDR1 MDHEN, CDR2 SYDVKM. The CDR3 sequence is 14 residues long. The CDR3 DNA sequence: TGTGCCAGCAGTACCGGGACAGTTGCTTACGAGCAGTACTTC. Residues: CASSTGTVAYEQYF.

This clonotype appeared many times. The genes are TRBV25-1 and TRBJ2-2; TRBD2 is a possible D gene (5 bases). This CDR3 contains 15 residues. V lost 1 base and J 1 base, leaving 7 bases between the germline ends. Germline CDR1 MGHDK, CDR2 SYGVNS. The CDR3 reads CASSEFGGNTGELFF. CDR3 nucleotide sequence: TGTGCCAGCAGTGAATTTGGAGGGAACACCGGGGAGCTGTTTTTT.

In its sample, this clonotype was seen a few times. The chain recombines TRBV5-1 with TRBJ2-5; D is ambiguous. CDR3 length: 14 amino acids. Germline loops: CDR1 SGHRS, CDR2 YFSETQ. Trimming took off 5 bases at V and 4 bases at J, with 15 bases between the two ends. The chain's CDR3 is CASRVSSPRETQYF. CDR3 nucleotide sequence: TGCGCCAGCAGAGTGTCCAGCCCCCGAGAGACCCAGTACTTC.

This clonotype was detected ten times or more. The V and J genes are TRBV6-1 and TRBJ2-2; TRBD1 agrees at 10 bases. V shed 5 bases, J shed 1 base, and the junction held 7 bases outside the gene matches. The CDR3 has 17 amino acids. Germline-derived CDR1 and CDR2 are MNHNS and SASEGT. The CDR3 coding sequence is TGTGCCAGCAGTCCGGGGGGGACAGGGGAGAACACCGGGGAGCTGTTTTTT. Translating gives CASSPGGTGENTGELFF.

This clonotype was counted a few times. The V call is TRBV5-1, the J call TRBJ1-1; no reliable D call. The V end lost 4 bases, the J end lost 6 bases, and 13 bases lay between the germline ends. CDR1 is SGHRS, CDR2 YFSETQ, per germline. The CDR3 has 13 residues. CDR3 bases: TGCGCCAGCAGCGCCAGACAAGGGTCTGAAGCTTTCTTT. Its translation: CASSARQGSEAFF.

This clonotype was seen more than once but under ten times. The CDR3 DNA sequence: TGCAGTGCTTGGGGGTGGGGGCGCTGGAATTCACCCCTCCACTTT. The encoded protein is CSAWGWGRWNSPLHF. The chain uses TRBV20-1 and TRBJ1-6, with TRBD1 as a possible D gene (6 bases). This CDR3 is built from 15 residues. The V and J ends lost 5 bases and 7 bases respectively, with 18 bases between them. CDR1 is DFQATT, CDR2 SNEGSKA, per germline (reference sequence).

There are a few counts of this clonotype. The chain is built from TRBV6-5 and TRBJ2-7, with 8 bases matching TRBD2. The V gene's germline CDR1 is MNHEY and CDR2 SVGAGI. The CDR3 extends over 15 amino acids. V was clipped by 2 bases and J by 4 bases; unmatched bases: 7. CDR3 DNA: TGTGCCAGCAGTTACGGTAGCGCGGGGGGATACGAGCAGTACTTC. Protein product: CASSYGSAGGYEQYF.

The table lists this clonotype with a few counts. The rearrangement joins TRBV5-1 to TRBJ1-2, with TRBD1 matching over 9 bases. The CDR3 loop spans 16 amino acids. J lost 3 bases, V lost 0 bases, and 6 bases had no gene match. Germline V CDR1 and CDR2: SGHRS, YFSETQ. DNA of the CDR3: TGCGCCAGCAGCTTGGGGACGACAGGGGGTTACTATGGCTACACCTTC. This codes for CASSLGTTGGYYGYTF. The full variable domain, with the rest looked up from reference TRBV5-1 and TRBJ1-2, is KAGVTQTPRYLIKTRGQQVTLSCSPISGHRSVSWYQQTPGQGLQFLFEYFSETQRNKGNFPGRFSGRQFSNSRSEMNVSTLELGDSALYLCASSLGTTGGYYGYTFGSGTRLTVV.

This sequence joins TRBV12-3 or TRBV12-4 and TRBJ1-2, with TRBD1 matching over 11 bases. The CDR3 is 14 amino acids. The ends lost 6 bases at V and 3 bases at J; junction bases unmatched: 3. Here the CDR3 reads CASRDRGQDYGYTF. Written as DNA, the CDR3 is TGTGCCAGCAGGGACAGGGGGCAGGACTATGGCTACACCTTC.